Sequencing of this TCR beta chain was carried out in a study of low-dose radiotherapy and immunotherapy resistance in tumors. For the study at large: Cohort 1 received 0.5 Gy per fraction every 2 weeks, totaling 6.5 Gy. Every two weeks, cyclophosphamide 200 mg/m2 was infused one day before radiation plus immunotherapy.

The time point here: before trial treatment. The CDR3 loop spans 12 amino acids. CDR1 is MDHEN, CDR2 SYDVKM, per germline. V was shortened by 8 bases and J by 3 bases, with 9 bases between the two germline ends. Alpha- and beta-chain coverage of first-strand cDNA came from TRAV- and TRBV-specific primers. TCRs were amplified for roughly 20 PCR cycles with a constant-region primer and V-primer adapter. TCRdb itself ran the reads through MiXCR, one entry per CDR3 protein. The table lists under 90,000 distinct CDR3 sequences, less than 40% of them singletons. J is TRBJ2-3 and V is TRBV28; possibly TRBD2 for D (5 bases). The source was PBMCs, collected before treatment. The TCR was taken from a female donor with ovarian cancer. The CDR3 sequence is CASRDGTDTQYF. In DNA form, the CDR3 reads TGTGCCAGCCGGGATGGGACAGATACGCAGTATTTT.